Below are 18 T cell receptor beta chains sequenced from a single sample in a study of identical twins (dated by TCRdb to 2016 to 2018). The protocol used for the library was 5' RACE. The run used an Illumina HiSeq 2000. The raw public reads went through TCRdb reprocessing: fastp at Q25, MiXCR clone calling, in-frame beta chains kept. Under each unique CDR3 protein, matching rows form one entry showing the most common genes and DNA. This sample gives under 500,000 distinct CDR3 sequences in total; more than 13% of them show up just once. In total, the top ten clones hold approximately 0.98% of the sample. These same records also appear under a second study, on yellow fever vaccine responses in identical twins.

Source material: CD4+ T cells sorted from blood. The receptors derive from a woman between 18 and 29 years old in good health.

This rearrangement joins TRBV12-3 or TRBV12-4 to TRBJ1-2, with a tentative D call TRBD1 (5 bases). V gave up 1 base and J gave up 0 bases, with 15 bases separating them. This CDR3 comprises 17 residues. The CDR3 here is CASSLELQDLSNYGYTF. Here the CDR3 DNA reads TGTGCCAGCAGTTTAGAGTTACAGGATCTTTCTAACTATGGCTACACCTTC.

This clonotype was seen repeatedly, ten times or more. V and J are TRBV28 and TRBJ2-1; D is unresolved. Trimming cost V 5 bases and J 12 bases, with 20 bases left between them. Germline V lookup: CDR1 MDHEN, CDR2 SYDVKM. This CDR3 is built from 14 residues. The CDR3 DNA reads as TGTGCCAGCAGTCCCCGGACCCGTCATATCGCGCAGTTCTTC. Amino acid sequence: CASSPRTRHIAQFF.

The chain employs TRBV5-1 and TRBJ1-1; 7 bases line up with TRBD1. CDR1 SGHRS and CDR2 YFSETQ come from the germline V gene. CDR3 length equals 15 residues. The V segment lost 2 bases and the J segment 3 bases; nucleotides outside the gene matches: 7. The CDR3 sequence is CASSLWAGGDTEAFF. CDR3 bases: TGCGCCAGCAGCTTATGGGCAGGGGGGGACACTGAAGCTTTCTTT.

There are a few counts of this clonotype. This sequence joins TRBV28 and TRBJ1-2; tentatively, D is TRBD1 (6 bases). Germline lookup yields CDR1 MDHEN and CDR2 SYDVKM. This CDR3 contains 15 residues. Trimming cost V 9 bases and J 1 base, with 18 bases left between them. The CDR3 here is CASRQHGQYNYGYTF. The DNA of the CDR3 is TGTGCCAGTAGACAGCATGGACAGTATAACTATGGCTACACCTTC.

The rearrangement uses TRBV4-2 and TRBJ2-3; D is undetermined. Looked up from germline, CDR1 is LGHNA and CDR2 is YNFKEQ. The CDR3 is 15 amino acids. With 4 bases removed from V and 0 bases from J, the gap between germline ends came to 11 bases. The CDR3 DNA is TGTGCCAGCAGCCCGGTACTAAGTAGCACAGATACGCAGTATTTT. Translated, it gives CASSPVLSSTDTQYF.

This clonotype was detected a few times. This chain connects TRBV11-2 to TRBJ2-1, with 10 bases identical to TRBD2. The germline V gene has CDR1 SGHAT and CDR2 FQNNGV. J gave up 3 bases and V 2 bases, and 7 bases lay outside the gene matches. This CDR3 is 17 amino acids long. CDR3 DNA sequence: TGTGCCAGCAGCTTAAGTCTTACTAGCGGGAACTACAATGAGCAGTTCTTC. It is translated as CASSLSLTSGNYNEQFF.

This clonotype was seen only a few times. The chain recombines TRBV10-2 with TRBJ2-7, with 7 bases fitting TRBD1. The V and J ends lost 4 bases and 4 bases, in that order; junction bases with no gene match: 4. This CDR3 is 13 amino acids long. Germline V gene sequence: CDR1 WSHSY, CDR2 SAAADI. This CDR3 reads CASSVKGAYEQYF. The DNA for the CDR3 is TGCGCCAGCAGTGTCAAGGGGGCATACGAGCAGTACTTC.

CDR3 coding DNA: TGTGCCAGCGCTAGGGGGAACACCGGGGAGCTGTTTTTT. Its translation: CASARGNTGELFF. The chain is built from TRBV25-1 and TRBJ2-2; a weak D match, TRBD1 (5 bases). CDR3 length: 13 residues. The germline V gene has CDR1 MGHDK and CDR2 SYGVNS. With 8 bases removed from V and 1 base from J, the gap between germline ends came to 8 bases.

The chain uses TRBV6-1 and TRBJ2-7; 9 bases agree with TRBD1. The germline CDR1 and CDR2 sequences are MNHNS and SASEGT. There are 13 residues in the CDR3. Unmatched junction bases numbered 6, after V lost 7 bases and J lost 5 bases. The CDR3 reads CASKTGGRDEQYF. DNA of the CDR3: TGTGCCAGCAAAACAGGGGGCAGGGACGAGCAGTACTTC.

At least ten counts were recorded for this clonotype. The chain joins TRBV29-1 to TRBJ1-2, with D possibly TRBD1 on 5 matching bases. V was clipped by 6 bases and J by 4 bases, with 18 bases between them. Germline CDR1 reads SQVTM; CDR2 reads ANQGSEA. The CDR3 consists of 14 residues. CDR3 in DNA: TGCAGCGTAGGAGACAGCTCCCGAGCCTATGGCTACACCTTC. Amino acid sequence: CSVGDSSRAYGYTF.

The J gene is TRBJ2-7, the V gene TRBV28, with a weak D call TRBD1 (5 bases). Trimming removed 6 bases from V and 6 bases from J, with 15 bases in between. This CDR3 has 13 amino acids. CDR1 is MDHEN and CDR2 is SYDVKM in the germline V gene. CDR3 bases: TGTGCCAGCAGGGACAATATAGGTTCCGAGCAGTACTTC. This gives the protein CASRDNIGSEQYF.

The chain couples TRBV20-1 to TRBJ2-2, with 7 positions matching TRBD2. The germline CDR1 and CDR2 sequences are DFQATT and SNEGSKA (reference sequence). The CDR3 totals 15 residues. The ends lost 1 base at V and 1 base at J; junction bases unmatched: 3. CDR3 residues: CSARGAGRNTGELFF. In DNA form, the CDR3 reads TGCAGTGCTAGAGGAGCGGGGAGGAACACCGGGGAGCTGTTTTTT.

V gene TRBV5-6 combines with J gene TRBJ2-5; TRBD1 aligns across 7 bases. The CDR3 covers 15 residues. CDR1 SGHDT and CDR2 YYEEEE come from the germline V gene. With V trimmed by 3 bases and J by 5 bases, 10 bases remained unmatched. The CDR3 loop is CASSSSDRVGETQYF. CDR3 bases: TGTGCCAGCAGCTCTTCTGACAGGGTAGGCGAGACCCAGTACTTC.

The chain combines TRBV18 with TRBJ2-2; D is unclear. The V end was cut by 4 bases, the J end by 2 bases, with 11 bases between. The length of the CDR3 is 15 residues. Germline values: CDR1 KGHSH, CDR2 LQKENI. As DNA, the CDR3 is TGTGCCAGCTCACTTAAAGGGCCCAACACCGGGGAGCTGTTTTTT. Its translation is CASSLKGPNTGELFF.

The CDR3 nucleotides read TGTGCCAGCAGCTTAGCTCTCAGGAGGGGACAAGAGACCCAGTACTTC. This sequence encodes CASSLALRRGQETQYF. This chain uses TRBV7-2 with TRBJ2-5; weak D call: TRBD2 (6 bases). Trimming left V 0 bases short and J 2 bases short, with 13 bases between. In germline, CDR1 is SGHTA, CDR2 FQGNSA. The CDR3 length is 16 residues.

The J gene is TRBJ1-6, the V gene TRBV7-9; TRBD1 matches 7 bases. CDR1 is SEHNR, CDR2 FQNEAQ, per germline (reference sequence). Germline trimming cut 4 bases from V and 6 bases from J; bases unmatched to any gene: 3. The CDR3 runs 14 residues. The CDR3 nucleotides are TGTGCCAGCAGCTCGGGACAGATTAATTCACCCCTCCACTTT. Translating it yields CASSSGQINSPLHF.

This clonotype occurred a few times. The V gene is TRBV4-2, the J gene TRBJ2-7; D gene uncertain. This CDR3 spans 16 amino acids. CDR1 and CDR2 from the germline V gene are LGHNA and YNFKEQ. Trimming removed 1 base at V and 2 bases at J, with 15 bases between. This CDR3 reads CASSQVLSSPTYEQYF. The CDR3 DNA is TGTGCCAGCAGCCAAGTCCTATCCTCCCCTACCTACGAGCAGTACTTC.

The V and J genes are TRBV5-1 and TRBJ2-7, with D perhaps TRBD1 (5 bases). Trimming stripped 4 bases from V and 6 bases from J, with 17 bases between. CDR1 and CDR2 from the germline V gene are SGHRS and YFSETQ. CDR3 length: 14 residues. CDR3 DNA: TGCGCCAGCAGCCCAATGCTGGGGCAGGGCGAGCAGTACTTC. Its protein product is CASSPMLGQGEQYF.